This T cell receptor beta chain came from a study of CXCR3-negative and CXCR3-positive naive CD8 T cells. Study results and limitations: Naive subsets expressed similar surface CD5; TRB CDR3 features served to infer TCR strength. Diversity ran similarly high across both naive subsets but far lower in memory CD8+ cells.

Notes on this clonotype: Its matching antigen is unknown.

The method, 5' RACE with UMI labels, was used to prepare the TRB cDNA libraries. TCRdb derives one entry per CDR3 protein from the 5' RACE reads, leaving out DNA. The sample table includes roughly 50,000 distinct CDR3 sequences. All CD8+ T cell subsets were sorted in triplicate at 250,000 to 300,000 cells each. Germline V gene sequence: CDR1 SGHRS, CDR2 YFSETQ. The CDR3 sequence is 14 residues long. Input material: memory CD8+ T cells from blood. The TCR was taken from a human donor in good health. Some clones in this sample may be carry-over from other donors' samples. The chain uses TRBV5-1 and TRBJ2-5; the D gene TCRdb calls, TRBD1, cannot be checked with no DNA. The CDR3 loop reads CASSRTGGQETQYF. Full variable domain (remainder filled in from reference TRBV5-1 and TRBJ2-5): KAGVTQTPRYLIKTRGQQVTLSCSPISGHRSVSWYQQTPGQGLQFLFEYFSETQRNKGNFPGRFSGRQFSNSRSEMNVSTLELGDSALYLCASSRTGGQETQYFGPGTRLLVL.